The 2 T cell receptor beta chains below come from one sample, sequenced in a study of OX40 agonist ivuxolimab in advanced cancers. Some clones are missing from TCRdb's copy, which holds only in-frame ones; the method was immunoSEQ multiplex PCR. The table lists under 90,000 clones, approximately 85% of them singletons. The sample in question was CD4+ or CD8+ T cells sorted from blood, obtained in a trial of the OX40 agonist ivuxolimab. The receptors shown here come from an adult with an advanced solid tumor such as melanoma, head and neck, liver or kidney cancer.

The V gene is TRBV28, the J gene TRBJ1-5, with D possibly TRBD1 on 5 matching bases. Germline V CDR1 and CDR2: MDHEN, SYDVKM. The germline V and J ends were trimmed by 5 bases and 2 bases, with 10 bases remaining between them. The CDR3 spans 14 residues. The CDR3 loop reads CASSLGVGNQPQHF. The CDR3 DNA follows: TGTGCCAGCAGTCTGGGGGTTGGCAATCAGCCCCAGCATTTT.

This rearrangement joins TRBV5-1 to TRBJ2-5; TRBD2 matches at 9 bases. Germline-derived CDR1 and CDR2 are SGHRS and YFSETQ. Trimming at V came to 5 bases and at J to 4 bases, leaving 9 bases not matched to a gene. The CDR3 is made up of 15 amino acids. This chain's CDR3 is CASRNSGLAGETQYF. As DNA, the CDR3 is TGCGCCAGCAGAAACTCGGGACTAGCAGGAGAGACCCAGTACTTC.